The sample holds a few counts of the clone carrying this TCR beta chain. The data were taken from a study of cytomegalovirus exposure and HLA in healthy donors. PCR used 60 Vbeta primers and 13 Jbeta primers. The protocol was immunoSEQ multiplex PCR, while the TCRdb copy is restricted to in-frame clones and leaves out a portion. The sample consists of about 130,000 clones, roughly four fifths of them appearing once. The germline V and J ends were trimmed by 3 bases and 0 bases, with 9 bases remaining between them. CDR3 length: 15 residues. Germline values: CDR1 SGHNT, CDR2 YYREEE (reference sequence).

Sequencing input: PBMCs. This TCR was sampled from a woman between 45 and 60 years old in good health and CMV-seronegative. V is TRBV5-4 and J is TRBJ2-2, with D tentatively TRBD1 (6 bases). The CDR3 loop reads CASSSDSTNTGELFF. The CDR3 DNA reads TGTGCCAGCAGCTCGGACAGCACGAACACCGGGGAGCTGTTTTTT.